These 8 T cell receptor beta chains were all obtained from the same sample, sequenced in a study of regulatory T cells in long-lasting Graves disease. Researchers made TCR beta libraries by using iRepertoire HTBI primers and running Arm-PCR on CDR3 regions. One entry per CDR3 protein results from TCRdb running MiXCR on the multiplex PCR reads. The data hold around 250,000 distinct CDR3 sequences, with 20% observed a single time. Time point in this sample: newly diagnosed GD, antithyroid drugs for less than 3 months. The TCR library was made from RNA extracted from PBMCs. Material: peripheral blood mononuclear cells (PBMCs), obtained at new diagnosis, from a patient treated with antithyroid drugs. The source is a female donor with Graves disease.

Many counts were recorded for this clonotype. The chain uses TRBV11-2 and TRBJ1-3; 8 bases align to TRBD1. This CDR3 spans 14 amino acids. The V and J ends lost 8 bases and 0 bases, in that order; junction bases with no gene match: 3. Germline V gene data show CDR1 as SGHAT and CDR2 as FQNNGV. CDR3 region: CASGDRGSGNTIYF. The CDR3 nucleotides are TGTGCCAGCGGAGACAGGGGCTCTGGAAACACCATATATTTT.

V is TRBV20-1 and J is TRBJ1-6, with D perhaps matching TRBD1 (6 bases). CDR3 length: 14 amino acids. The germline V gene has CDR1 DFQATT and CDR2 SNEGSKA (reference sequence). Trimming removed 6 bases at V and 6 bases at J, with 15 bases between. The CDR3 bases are TGCAGTGCAACCCGGGACAATAGTAATTCACCCCTCCACTTT. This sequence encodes CSATRDNSNSPLHF.

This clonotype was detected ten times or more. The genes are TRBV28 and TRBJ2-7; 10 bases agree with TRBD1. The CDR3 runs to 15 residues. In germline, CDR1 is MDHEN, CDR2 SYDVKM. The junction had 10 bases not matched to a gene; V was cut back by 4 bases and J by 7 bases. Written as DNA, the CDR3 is TGTGCCAGCAGTTCCCCAGGACAGGGGGTCGGGGAGCAGTACTTC. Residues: CASSSPGQGVGEQYF. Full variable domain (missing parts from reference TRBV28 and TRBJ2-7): DVKVTQSSRYLVKRTGEKVFLECVQDMDHENMFWYRQDPGLGLRLIYFSYDVKMKEKGDIPEGYSVSREKKERFSLILESASTNQTSMYLCASSSPGQGVGEQYFGPGTRLTVT.

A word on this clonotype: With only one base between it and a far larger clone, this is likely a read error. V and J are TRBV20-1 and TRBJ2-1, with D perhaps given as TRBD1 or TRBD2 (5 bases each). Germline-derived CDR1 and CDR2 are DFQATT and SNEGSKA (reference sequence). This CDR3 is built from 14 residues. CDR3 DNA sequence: TGCAGCGTTGAGGGGACCCTAGGCCCCTACGAGCAGTTCTTC. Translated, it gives CSVEGTLGPYEQFF.

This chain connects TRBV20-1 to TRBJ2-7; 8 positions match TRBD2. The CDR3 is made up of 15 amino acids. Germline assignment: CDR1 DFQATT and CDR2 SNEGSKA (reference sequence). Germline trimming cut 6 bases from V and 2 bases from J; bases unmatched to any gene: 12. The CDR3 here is CSAGRASTLPYEQYF. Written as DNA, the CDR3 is TGCAGTGCCGGGAGGGCTAGTACCCTCCCCTACGAGCAGTACTTC.

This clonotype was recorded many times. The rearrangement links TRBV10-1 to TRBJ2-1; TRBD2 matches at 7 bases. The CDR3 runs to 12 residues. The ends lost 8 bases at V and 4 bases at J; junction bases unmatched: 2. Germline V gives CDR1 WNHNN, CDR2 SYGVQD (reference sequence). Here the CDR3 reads CASDSGYNEQFF. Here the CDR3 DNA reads TGCGCCAGCGATAGCGGGTACAATGAGCAGTTCTTC.

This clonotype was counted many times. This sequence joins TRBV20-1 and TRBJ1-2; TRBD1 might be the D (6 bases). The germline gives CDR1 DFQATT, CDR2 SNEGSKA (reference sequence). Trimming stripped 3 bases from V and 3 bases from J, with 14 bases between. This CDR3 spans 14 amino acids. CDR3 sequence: CSASQGGGDYGYTF. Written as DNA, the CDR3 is TGCAGTGCTAGCCAAGGGGGGGGTGACTATGGCTACACCTTC.

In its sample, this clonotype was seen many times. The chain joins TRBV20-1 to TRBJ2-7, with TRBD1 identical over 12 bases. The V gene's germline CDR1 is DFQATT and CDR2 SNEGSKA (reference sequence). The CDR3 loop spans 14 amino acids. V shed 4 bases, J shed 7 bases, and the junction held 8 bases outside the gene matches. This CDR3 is CSANMGQGAGEQYF. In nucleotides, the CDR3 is TGCAGTGCTAACATGGGACAGGGGGCAGGGGAGCAGTACTTC.